The next 25 T cell receptor beta chains were all read from a single sample in a study of blood T cell repertoires in COVID-19. The table came from immunoSEQ multiplex PCR; TCRdb's copy has only in-frame clones and leaves some out. This table holds 360,000 or so clones, nearly 90% found once. Sequenced: peripheral blood. The receptor set was obtained from a man aged 18 to 35 with active or convalescent COVID-19.

The chain recombines TRBV2 with TRBJ1-1; TRBD1 aligns across 12 bases. The V gene end was trimmed by 6 bases and the J gene end by 4 bases; junction bases not matched to a gene: 9. Per the germline V gene, CDR1 is SNHLY and CDR2 is FYNNEI. The CDR3 runs to 16 residues. The DNA for the CDR3 is TGTGCCAGCAGCAAGGGGGGGACAGGGGGCTTCACTGAAGCTTTCTTT. This encodes CASSKGGTGGFTEAFF.

The chain joins TRBV4-1 to TRBJ1-3; D gene ambiguous. Germline V lookup: CDR1 MGHRA, CDR2 YSYEKL. Between the trimmed V and J ends, which lost 2 bases and 4 bases, there was a span of 9 bases. This CDR3 has 14 amino acids. The CDR3: CASSQPTLGNTIYF. DNA of the CDR3: TGCGCCAGCAGCCAACCTACACTAGGAAACACCATATATTTT.

This clone occurred a few times. This sequence joins TRBV27 and TRBJ1-2; D gene unclear. The CDR3 spans 14 residues. Germline CDR1 is MNHEY and CDR2 is SMNVEV (reference sequence). The V and J ends lost 2 bases and 2 bases respectively, with 9 bases between them. The CDR3 sequence: CASSLAARNYGYTF. The CDR3, as DNA: TGTGCCAGCAGTTTAGCTGCCAGGAACTATGGCTACACCTTC.

The chain joins TRBV24-1 to TRBJ2-3, with TRBD2 identical over 8 bases. This CDR3 region has 15 residues. Germline V CDR1 and CDR2: KGHDR, SFDVKD. V lost 5 bases, J lost 5 bases, and 8 bases stayed unmatched. The CDR3 DNA reads TGTGCCACCAGTGCCGGGGCGGGGGGACGAGATACGCAGTATTTT. Protein product: CATSAGAGGRDTQYF.

This clone showed up just once. The CDR3 DNA sequence: TGTGCCAGCAGCTGGGGACAGGGTAATGAAAAACTGTTTTTT. Protein sequence: CASSWGQGNEKLFF. V and J are TRBV9 and TRBJ1-4, with 9 bases lining up with TRBD1. J was trimmed by 4 bases and V by 4 bases; bases with no gene match: 2. The CDR3 is 14 amino acids. CDR1 SGDLS and CDR2 YYNGEE come from the germline V gene.

This clone has just one count. The V and J genes are TRBV6-5 and TRBJ2-5; D is perhaps TRBD2 (6 bases). Germline V gene lookup returns CDR1 MNHEY and CDR2 SVGAGI. Trimming removed 5 bases from V and 6 bases from J, with 19 bases in between. This CDR3 region has 15 residues. CDR3 in DNA: TGTGCCAGCAGTCCGCCCTCGACTAGAGGAAAGACCCAGTACTTC. It codes for CASSPPSTRGKTQYF.

The chain carries TRBV2 and TRBJ2-2, with 12 bases that match TRBD2. CDR1 is SNHLY and CDR2 is FYNNEI in the germline V gene. The CDR3 contains 16 residues. The V and J ends lost 4 bases and 0 bases, in that order; junction bases with no gene match: 0. DNA of the CDR3: TGTGCCAGCAGTGGACTAGCGGGAGCGAACACCGGGGAGCTGTTTTTT. Its translation is CASSGLAGANTGELFF.

The chain employs TRBV4-2 and TRBJ2-3, with D tentatively TRBD2 (5 bases). V shed 6 bases and J shed 4 bases, with 14 bases lying between them. The length of the CDR3 is 14 residues. Germline-derived CDR1 and CDR2 are LGHNA and YNFKEQ. The chain's CDR3 is CASRGGKGADTQYF. CDR3 bases: TGTGCCAGCAGAGGCGGAAAGGGAGCAGATACGCAGTATTTT.

The rearrangement uses TRBV11-2 and TRBJ2-1, with a weak D call TRBD1 (5 bases). The germline gives CDR1 SGHAT, CDR2 FQNNGV. The CDR3 length is 15 residues. V was trimmed by 1 base and J by 4 bases, leaving 11 bases between them. This CDR3 reads CASSLGRASYNEQFF. As DNA, the CDR3 is TGTGCCAGCAGCTTAGGCAGGGCTAGTTACAATGAGCAGTTCTTC.

In DNA, the CDR3 is TGTGCCAGTAGTATGTATCGAGGGGAAAAACTGTTTTTT. Residues: CASSMYRGEKLFF. The chain is built from TRBV19 and TRBJ1-4, with D uncertain. The CDR3 contains 13 residues. Germline V lookup: CDR1 LNHDA, CDR2 SQIVND (reference sequence). Trimming stripped 3 bases from V and 8 bases from J, with 10 bases between.

This clone came up a few times. The V and J genes are TRBV6-4 and TRBJ2-2, with TRBD2 as a possible D gene (6 bases). CDR3 length: 13 amino acids. V was pared by 8 bases and J by 7 bases, with 14 bases between. Germline assignment: CDR1 MRHNA and CDR2 SNTAGT. CDR3 bases: TGTGCCAGCGGACCTCTGGGAGGCGGGGAGCTGTTTTTT. Translation: CASGPLGGGELFF.

This clone was detected a few times. This chain connects TRBV11-2 to TRBJ1-1; D call uncertain. Germline values: CDR1 SGHAT, CDR2 FQNNGV. V lost 4 bases, J lost 0 bases, and 12 bases lay in between. This CDR3 contains 15 residues. CDR3: CASSSPGGMNTEAFF. For the CDR3, the DNA is TGTGCCAGCAGCTCCCCTGGCGGGATGAACACTGAAGCTTTCTTT.

The rearrangement links TRBV2 to TRBJ1-2; 8 nucleotides agree with TRBD1. With 1 base clipped from V and 7 bases from J, the junction kept 5 bases outside the gene matches. This CDR3 has 14 amino acids. Germline CDR1 reads SNHLY; CDR2 reads FYNNEI. In DNA, the CDR3 is TGTGCCAGCAGTGAAGGGGGACAGGTTGGTGGCTACACCTTC. It specifies CASSEGGQVGGYTF.

The V call is TRBV6-2 or TRBV6-3, the J call TRBJ2-7, with TRBD1 as a possible D gene (5 bases). CDR1 MNHEY and CDR2 SVGEGT come from the germline V gene. The length of the CDR3 is 15 residues. V gave up 6 bases and J gave up 2 bases, with 17 bases separating them. CDR3 DNA: TGTGCCAGCAGCACCTTTGACAGAATTACCTACGAGCAGTACTTC. Amino acids: CASSTFDRITYEQYF.

This clone has only one observation. V usage is TRBV5-1 and J usage is TRBJ2-1; 11 bases fit TRBD2. J was trimmed by 6 bases and V by 5 bases; bases with no gene match: 7. Germline values: CDR1 SGHRS, CDR2 YFSETQ. This CDR3 has 15 amino acids. This CDR3 is CASSRGLAGINEQFF. The DNA for the CDR3 is TGCGCCAGCAGTCGTGGACTAGCGGGTATCAATGAGCAGTTCTTC.

The table lists this clone with a count of one. The V gene is TRBV15, the J gene TRBJ1-3, with 12 bases fitting TRBD1. V shed 0 bases and J 1 base; nucleotides not matched to a gene: 4. The CDR3 consists of 18 residues. Germline-derived CDR1 and CDR2 are LNHNV and YYDKDF (reference sequence). The CDR3 protein is CATSRDPGQGASGNTIYF. The CDR3 DNA reads as TGTGCCACCAGCAGAGATCCGGGACAGGGGGCTTCTGGAAACACCATATATTTT.

This sequence joins TRBV5-6 and TRBJ1-1; 8 bases map to TRBD1. V lost 4 bases, J lost 6 bases, and 11 bases stayed unmatched. The CDR3 is made up of 15 amino acids. Germline CDR1 and CDR2: SGHDT and YYEEEE. DNA for the CDR3: TGTGCCAGCAGCCGCGGCGGACAGGGAAGGGCTGAAGCTTTCTTT. This sequence encodes CASSRGGQGRAEAFF.

The chain employs TRBV28 and TRBJ2-7, with D perhaps matching TRBD2 (7 bases). The CDR3 runs to 15 residues. V gave up 6 bases and J gave up 0 bases, with 15 bases separating them. Germline CDR1 and CDR2: MDHEN and SYDVKM. CDR3 coding DNA: TGTGCCAGCAGCCTGGCCGGGGGGCTCTCCTACGAGCAGTACTTC. Translated: CASSLAGGLSYEQYF.

As DNA, the CDR3 is TGCGCCAGCAGCCCCAAGGCGTGGGGGCCCACCACAGATACGCAGTATTTT. Protein product: CASSPKAWGPTTDTQYF. The chain carries TRBV4-3 and TRBJ2-3; TRBD1 is a possible D gene (6 bases). The CDR3 covers 17 residues. The V gene lost 4 bases and the J gene lost 2 bases, with 19 bases spanning the gap. Germline CDR1 reads LGHNA; CDR2 reads YSLEER.

This rearrangement joins TRBV5-1 to TRBJ1-6; perhaps TRBD1 as D (5 bases). V shed 0 bases and J shed 9 bases, with 10 bases lying between them. Germline loops: CDR1 SGHRS, CDR2 YFSETQ. The CDR3 is made up of 14 amino acids. CDR3 region: CASSLAGYGSPLHF. The CDR3 DNA reads as TGCGCCAGCAGCTTGGCAGGGTATGGTTCACCCCTCCACTTT.

The sample holds one count of this clone. The chain recombines TRBV4-1 with TRBJ2-1, with D possibly TRBD1 on 5 matching bases. CDR3 size: 15 residues. V lost 3 bases and J 2 bases, leaving 11 bases between the germline ends. The germline CDR1 and CDR2 sequences are MGHRA and YSYEKL. This CDR3 is CASSHRVQTYNEQFF. The CDR3 DNA reads as TGCGCCAGCAGCCACAGGGTCCAGACCTACAATGAGCAGTTCTTC.

This rearrangement joins TRBV18 to TRBJ1-4; unclear D gene. Per the germline V gene, CDR1 is KGHSH and CDR2 is LQKENI. V dropped 2 bases and J dropped 4 bases, with 8 bases sitting between them. The CDR3 has 14 residues. The CDR3, as DNA: TGTGCCAGCTCACCAACGGGGAGTAATGAAAAACTGTTTTTT. This codes for CASSPTGSNEKLFF.

The chain links TRBV2 to TRBJ1-6; no reliable D call. This CDR3 is built from 13 residues. CDR1 SNHLY and CDR2 FYNNEI come from the germline V gene. V lost 6 bases and J 9 bases, leaving 12 bases between the germline ends. The CDR3 nucleotides read TGTGCCAGCAGGGCAGCCCCTAGTTCACCCCTCCACTTT. Protein sequence: CASRAAPSSPLHF.

V and J are TRBV24-1 and TRBJ2-3, with D possibly TRBD2 on 5 matching bases. The CDR3 runs to 15 residues. Germline loops: CDR1 KGHDR, CDR2 SFDVKD. The V end lost 4 bases, the J end lost 1 base, and 11 bases lay between the germline ends. CDR3 protein: CATSDPGKGTDTQYF. The CDR3 coding sequence is TGTGCCACCAGTGACCCCGGGAAGGGCACAGATACGCAGTATTTT.

The chain joins TRBV30 to TRBJ1-6; D remains unclear. Trimming took 0 bases from V and 6 from J, leaving 9 bases between them. Germline CDR1 GTSNPN, CDR2 SVGIG (reference sequence). This CDR3 region has 14 residues. This CDR3 is CAWSVTSINSPLHF. DNA of the CDR3: TGTGCCTGGAGTGTAACTTCGATTAATTCACCCCTCCACTTT.